This is a list of T cell receptor beta chains from one sample in a study of post-analysis software for immune sequencing data. TCRdb passed the PCR reads through MiXCR, listing each CDR3 protein once. The table includes around 190,000 distinct CDR3 sequences, around 29% detected once. The sequenced sample was blood. These receptors were collected from a girl aged 2 to 17 with multiple sclerosis. Both conserved end residues are part of each CDR3. The D gene is left open where the match is weak. The size entry is marked missing in some rows and otherwise reads once, few, many or a size class.

j_call,clone_size,v_call,d_call,cdr3_aa,cdr3_nt
TRBJ1-1,few,TRBV28,NA,CASKTGPPRAFF,TGTGCCAGCAAAACGGGGCCCCCCCGGGCTTTCTTT
TRBJ2-1,few,TRBV19,TRBD2,CASSRRREGRGEQFF,TGTGCCAGTAGTCGGCGGCGGGAGGGGAGAGGTGAGCAGTTCTTC
TRBJ2-1,many,TRBV5-1,NA,CASSLGGLNEQFF,TGCGCCAGCAGCTTGGGTGGGCTCAATGAGCAGTTCTTC
TRBJ2-4,many,TRBV5-6,NA,CASSLGRSKGVGIQYF,TGTGCCAGCAGCTTGGGACGGTCCAAGGGTGTAGGCATTCAGTACTTC
TRBJ2-7,NA,TRBV28,NA,CASKVGGLLSHEQYF,TGTGCCAGCAAGGTCGGAGGTCTCCTGAGCCACGAGCAGTACTTC
TRBJ2-1,few,TRBV7-3,TRBD2,CASSLGATAGRLYNEQFF,TGTGCCAGCAGCTTAGGCGCGACAGCGGGGAGGCTCTACAATGAGCAGTTCTTC
TRBJ2-3,NA,TRBV5-1,NA,CASSSYSGQGTDTQYF,TGCGCCAGCAGCTCCTATAGCGGGCAGGGGACAGATACGCAGTATTTT
TRBJ2-5,NA,TRBV29-1,TRBD1,CSGGTVGETQYF,TGCAGCGGGGGGACAGTTGGAGAGACCCAGTACTTC
TRBJ2-7,NA,TRBV28,NA,CASNPVAAVEQYF,TGTGCCAGCAACCCCGTAGCCGCGGTCGAGCAGTACTTC
TRBJ2-3,many,TRBV29-1,TRBD2,CSVEGGLVSDTQYF,TGCAGCGTTGAAGGGGGACTAGTCTCAGATACGCAGTATTTT
TRBJ1-4,few,TRBV4-1,TRBD1,CASSRGGLMRTGQTNEKLFF,TGCGCCAGCAGTCGAGGAGGGCTTATGAGGACAGGGCAAACTAATGAAAAACTGTTTTTT
TRBJ1-2,NA,TRBV6-5,NA,CASSSGGAKVYGYTF,TGTGCCAGCAGTTCGGGGGGCGCGAAGGTCTATGGCTACACCTTC
TRBJ2-5,many,TRBV27,TRBD1,CASRRIMDRERETQYF,TGTGCCAGCAGGCGGATTATGGACAGGGAGCGAGAGACCCAGTACTTC
TRBJ2-5,NA,TRBV7-7,TRBD2,CASSLTRDYQETQYF,TGTGCTAGCAGCCTAACGCGGGACTATCAAGAGACCCAGTACTTC
TRBJ1-1,many,TRBV12-3/TRBV12-4,NA,CASSLKGNTEAFF,TGTGCCAGCAGTTTAAAGGGAAACACTGAAGCTTTCTTT
TRBJ1-2,NA,TRBV12-3/TRBV12-4,NA,CASSSTGSNYGYTF,TGTGCCAGCAGTTCGACAGGATCTAACTATGGCTACACCTTC
TRBJ2-7,many,TRBV10-3,TRBD1,CAISEGTGKAYF,TGTGCCATCAGTGAAGGGACAGGGAAGGCGTACTTC
TRBJ2-1,NA,TRBV6-5,NA,CASSYGRRDHNEQFF,TGTGCCAGCAGTTACGGGCGAAGGGACCACAATGAGCAGTTCTTC
TRBJ2-1,NA,TRBV4-1,NA,CASSPERRSYNEQFF,TGCGCCAGCAGCCCCGAGCGGAGATCCTACAATGAGCAGTTCTTC
TRBJ2-1,many,TRBV5-4,NA,CASSFNNEQFF,TGTGCCAGCAGCTTTAACAATGAGCAGTTCTTC
TRBJ2-7,many,TRBV11-2,NA,CASSLGTYYEQYF,TGTGCCAGCAGCCTTGGGACATACTACGAGCAGTACTTC
TRBJ2-1,few,TRBV7-9,TRBD1,CASSWPSRGHDEQFF,TGTGCCAGCAGCTGGCCCAGCAGGGGGCACGATGAGCAGTTCTTC
TRBJ1-4,few,TRBV10-3,NA,CAIFLRAKATNEKLFF,TGTGCCATCTTTTTACGGGCCAAGGCAACTAATGAAAAACTGTTTTTT
TRBJ2-2,few,TRBV11-2,TRBD2,CASSQGLAGVFGELFF,TGTGCCAGCAGCCAAGGACTAGCGGGAGTGTTCGGGGAGCTGTTTTTT
TRBJ2-6,few,TRBV20-1,TRBD1,CSAAPGTASGANVRTF,TGCAGTGCTGCTCCCGGGACAGCATCTGGGGCCAACGTCCGGACTTTC
TRBJ1-1,NA,TRBV28,TRBD1,CASSSPGQALLRAFF,TGTGCCAGCAGTTCACCGGGACAGGCCCTTCTGCGAGCTTTCTTT
TRBJ2-1,NA,TRBV4-3,TRBD2,CASSQDRATSGLHINNEQFF,TGCGCCAGCAGCCAAGATCGGGCGACTAGCGGACTCCACATCAACAATGAGCAGTTCTTC
TRBJ2-3,NA,TRBV14,NA,CASSQRTDTQYF,TGTGCCAGCAGCCAAAGAACTGATACGCAGTATTTT
TRBJ1-1,few,TRBV5-1,TRBD1,CASSTDRGEAFF,TGCGCCAGCAGCACAGACAGGGGCGAGGCTTTCTTT
TRBJ2-1,NA,TRBV2,TRBD2,CASSVSGGAYNEQFF,TGTGCCAGCAGTGTGTCCGGGGGGGCCTACAATGAGCAGTTCTTC
TRBJ1-2,many,TRBV10-3,NA,CAISEAPGAWYGYTF,TGTGCCATCAGTGAGGCGCCAGGGGCATGGTATGGCTACACCTTC
TRBJ2-5,few,TRBV7-9,NA,CASSLEQAGMFETQYF,TGTGCCAGCAGCTTAGAACAGGCAGGAATGTTTGAGACCCAGTACTTC